The clone carrying this T cell receptor (beta chain) has just a few counts. This record belongs to a study of human T cells and chemical hapten exposure. Study summary: The variation in per-sample TCR yields arose mainly from small differences in pooled library volumes.

The sample's time point: patch test 3, about 24 weeks after DPC sensitization. Treatment here: therapeutic diphenylcyclopropenone sensitization with weekly scalp DPC. Looked up from germline, CDR1 is SGHNT and CDR2 is YYREEE (reference sequence). The CDR3 is made up of 14 amino acids. The junction had 9 bases not matched to a gene; V was cut back by 6 bases and J by 8 bases. TCRdb called the RACE reads again in MiXCR, with one record for every CDR3 protein. The profile shows approximately 97,000 distinct CDR3 sequences, around a quarter of them singletons. This rearrangement joins TRBV5-4 to TRBJ2-1, with TRBD1 matching over 9 bases. The sequencing here drew on whole blood, taken in connection with sensitization to the hapten diphenylcyclopropenone (DPC). The TCR was taken from a man aged 35-49 years with alopecia areata. Some clones in this sample may be carry-over from other donors' samples. The CDR3 DNA reads TGTGCCAGCACTCCGGGACAGGGAAGGGATGAGCAGTTCTTC. Residues: CASTPGQGRDEQFF.